This passage covers 13 T cell receptor beta chains from one sample sequenced in a study of shared clonotypes between healthy human individuals. Only in-frame clones appear in the TCRdb table, and some are missing; sequencing was by immunoSEQ multiplex PCR. The repertoire has approximately 320,000 clones, around 87% of them found once; the top ten carry about 17%. The specimen sequenced was memory CD8+ T cells sorted from blood. Stated subset: CD45RO+ cells pooled with CCR7-negative TemRA cells. The origin of the receptors is a man aged 18-30 years in good health.

This chain joins TRBV5-4 and TRBJ2-3, with D unclear. This CDR3 has 18 amino acids. V gave up 4 bases and J gave up 0 bases, with 21 bases separating them. Per germline, CDR1 SGHNT and CDR2 YYREEE (reference sequence). As DNA, the CDR3 is TGTGCCAGCAGCGGAACCCTTGTGCGGAGCGCTAGCACAGATACGCAGTATTTT. This sequence encodes CASSGTLVRSASTDTQYF.

V gene TRBV6-6 combines with J gene TRBJ1-2, with D possibly matching TRBD1 (5 bases). Trimming took 4 bases from V and 0 from J, leaving 15 bases between them. CDR3 length: 16 residues. Germline loops: CDR1 MNHNY, CDR2 SVGAGI (reference sequence). The CDR3 DNA reads as TGTGCCAGCAGTTCCCTTAAGGCAGGGACTAACTATGGCTACACCTTC. Translation gives CASSSLKAGTNYGYTF.

The chain carries TRBV5-1 and TRBJ2-3; 8 nucleotides match TRBD2. CDR3 length: 14 residues. The V gene's germline CDR1 is SGHRS and CDR2 YFSETQ. With 4 bases clipped from V and 4 bases from J, the junction kept 5 bases outside the gene matches. The CDR3 loop reads CASSAGLAPDTQYF. The DNA of the CDR3 is TGCGCCAGCAGCGCAGGACTAGCTCCAGATACGCAGTATTTT.

The chain joins TRBV6-5 to TRBJ2-7; D perhaps matches TRBD2 (6 bases). V was pared by 2 bases and J by 3 bases, with 11 bases between. Germline CDR1 reads MNHEY; CDR2 reads SVGAGI. This CDR3 has 14 residues. In nucleotides, the CDR3 is TGTGCCAGCAGTTACGCGGAGGGATTCTACGAGCAGTACTTC. Translation: CASSYAEGFYEQYF.

About this clone itself: A single base separates this from a much larger clone, so it may be a read error. This chain joins TRBV4-3 and TRBJ2-3; 8 nucleotides align to TRBD2. The germline V gene has CDR1 LGHNA and CDR2 YSLEER. The junction had 13 bases not matched to a gene; V was cut back by 1 base and J by 7 bases. CDR3 size: 17 residues. DNA for the CDR3: TGCGCCAGCAGCCAAGGTACGGCGAGCGGGGGAGGTAATACGCAGTATTTT. Amino acid sequence: CASSQGTASGGGNTQYF.

This clone appeared many times. V gene TRBV7-2 combines with J gene TRBJ2-2; D is unclear. This CDR3 has 14 amino acids. Germline lookup yields CDR1 SGHTA and CDR2 FQGNSA. The V gene lost 4 bases and the J gene lost 2 bases, with 8 bases spanning the gap. The CDR3 coding sequence is TGTGCCAGCAGCTGGGCCCTTAACACCGGGGAGCTGTTTTTT. Its protein is CASSWALNTGELFF.

The chain uses TRBV4-1 and TRBJ2-7; D gene ambiguous. Germline lookup yields CDR1 MGHRA and CDR2 YSYEKL. This CDR3 is built from 13 residues. Trimming pared 3 bases from V and 7 bases from J, leaving 13 bases between. The CDR3, as DNA: TGCGCCAGCAGCCAGGTGCCAATGAGGGAGCAGTACTTC. Translation: CASSQVPMREQYF.

This chain joins TRBV2 and TRBJ1-6, with D uncertain. The CDR3 has 18 residues. V lost 10 bases to trimming and J lost 0 bases, with 22 bases between them. Germline loops: CDR1 SNHLY, CDR2 FYNNEI. CDR3 in amino acids: CAIRSWTTRSSYNSPLHF. In nucleotides, the CDR3 is TGTGCCATCAGGAGTTGGACCACGAGGAGCTCCTATAATTCACCCCTCCACTTT. Supplemented by reference TRBV2 and TRBJ1-6, the full variable domain reads EPEVTQTPSHQVTQMGQEVILRCVPISNHLYFYWYRQILGQKVEFLVSFYNNEISEKSEIFDDQFSVERPDGSNFTLKIRSTKLEDSAMYFCAIRSWTTRSSYNSPLHFGNGTRLTVT.

The chain carries TRBV27 and TRBJ2-7, with D possibly TRBD1 on 6 matching bases. The germline V gene has CDR1 MNHEY and CDR2 SMNVEV (reference sequence). Trimming left V 6 bases short and J 0 bases short, with 12 bases between. CDR3 length: 14 residues. In nucleotides, the CDR3 is TGTGCCAGCAGCCCCCGGGACACCTCCTACGAGCAGTACTTC. Amino acid sequence: CASSPRDTSYEQYF.

The chain links TRBV5-6 to TRBJ1-1; 8 bases are a match to TRBD1. Germline-derived CDR1 and CDR2 are SGHDT and YYEEEE. The ends lost 0 bases at V and 5 bases at J; junction bases unmatched: 3. The CDR3 sequence is 14 residues long. For the CDR3, the DNA is TGTGCCAGCAGCTTGGTCAGGGGGCGGACTGAAGCTTTCTTT. This sequence encodes CASSLVRGRTEAFF. The full variable domain, in which reference TRBV5-6 and TRBJ1-1 provide the parts outside the CDR3, is DAGVTQSPTHLIKTRGQQVTLRCSPKSGHDTVSWYQQALGQGPQFIFQYYEEEERQRGNFPDRFSGHQFPNYSSELNVNALLLGDSALYLCASSLVRGRTEAFFGQGTRLTVV.

The chain carries TRBV4-1 and TRBJ1-3; D uncertain. The CDR3 covers 13 residues. V was cut by 3 bases and J by 1 base, with 4 bases left in between. The germline gives CDR1 MGHRA, CDR2 YSYEKL. This CDR3 reads CASSHLSGNTIYF. The CDR3 nucleotides are TGCGCCAGCAGCCATCTATCTGGAAACACCATATATTTT.

The rearrangement uses TRBV27 and TRBJ2-2, with no clear D. Germline lookup yields CDR1 MNHEY and CDR2 SMNVEV (reference sequence). The length of the CDR3 is 13 residues. Trimming cost V 7 bases and J 3 bases, with 9 bases left between them. CDR3 bases: TGTGCCAGCACCCCGTATGACACCGGGGAGCTGTTTTTT. It encodes CASTPYDTGELFF.

The chain uses TRBV7-2 and TRBJ1-1; D not certain. V was shortened by 7 bases and J by 3 bases, with 9 bases between the two germline ends. CDR1 and CDR2 (germline): SGHTA, FQGNSA. CDR3 length equals 12 residues. The chain's CDR3 is CASNIRDTEAFF. Written as DNA, the CDR3 is TGTGCCAGCAACATACGGGACACTGAAGCTTTCTTT.